This TCR beta chain emerged from a study of cytomegalovirus exposure and HLA in healthy donors. Each donor's status was that of a healthy bone marrow donor. Study outcomes and limitations: The study designated 150 or so TCR beta chains cytomegalovirus-associated.

60 Vbeta and 13 Jbeta primers were used in PCR. Here immunoSEQ multiplex PCR was the method, and the copy in TCRdb shows in-frame clones only, minus some. There are about 150,000 clones in the sample; approximately 80% occur only once, and around 6.5% lies in the top ten. The V end was cut by 6 bases, the J end by 3 bases, with 9 bases between. Germline loops: CDR1 MNHEY, CDR2 SVGAGI. The CDR3 consists of 13 residues. This clone was counted a single time. Its antigen is not identified. The material sequenced was PBMCs. This chain uses TRBV6-5 with TRBJ1-3, with D unresolved. This TCR derives from a male donor in good health and CMV-seropositive. The CDR3 sequence is CASSRTGGNTIYF. The CDR3 nucleotides are TGTGCCAGCAGCCGAACTGGTGGAAACACCATATATTTT.